This passage covers 6 T cell receptor beta chains from one sample sequenced in a study of cytomegalovirus exposure and HLA in healthy donors. The table came from immunoSEQ multiplex PCR; TCRdb's copy has only in-frame clones and leaves some out. There are around 160,000 clones in the sample; approximately 88% occur only once, and more than 8.5% lies in the top ten. The sample consisted of PBMCs. The receptors derive from a man aged 25-45 years in good health and CMV-seropositive.

The rearrangement uses TRBV11-2 and TRBJ2-7, with 7 bases lining up with TRBD2. This CDR3 has 15 amino acids. Germline CDR1 and CDR2: SGHAT and FQNNGV. Unmatched junction bases numbered 10, after V lost 5 bases and J lost 3 bases. The CDR3 coding sequence is TGTGCCAGCAGCCCCCCGGGGGGATCCCTCTACGAGCAGTACTTC. It translates to CASSPPGGSLYEQYF. The full variable domain, with the rest looked up from reference TRBV11-2 and TRBJ2-7, is EAGVAQSPRYKIIEKRQSVAFWCNPISGHATLYWYQQILGQGPKLLIQFQNNGVVDDSQLPKDRFSAERLKGVDSTLKIQPAKLEDSAVYLCASSPPGGSLYEQYFGPGTRLTVT.

The chain combines TRBV18 with TRBJ2-1, with TRBD2 matching over 10 bases. Germline CDR1 KGHSH, CDR2 LQKENI. The CDR3 length is 14 residues. V gave up 6 bases and J gave up 5 bases; unmatched junction bases: 4. The DNA of the CDR3 is TGTGCCAGCTCGTGGACTAGCGGTAACAATGAGCAGTTCTTC. This codes for CASSWTSGNNEQFF.

The chain joins TRBV7-6 to TRBJ2-1, with 8 bases lining up with TRBD2. V was clipped by 4 bases and J by 3 bases; unmatched bases: 11. The CDR3 length is 17 residues. Germline CDR1 is SGHVS and CDR2 is FNYEAQ. The CDR3 reads CASSSGLVRGYYNEQFF. CDR3 bases: TGTGCCAGCAGCTCGGGACTAGTTCGTGGATACTACAATGAGCAGTTCTTC.

The V gene is TRBV7-3, the J gene TRBJ2-5; 7 bases are a match to TRBD1. V was pared by 5 bases and J by 1 base, with 10 bases of the junction left unmatched. The CDR3 is 16 amino acids. Germline V CDR1 and CDR2: SGHTA, FQGTGA. The CDR3 coding sequence is TGTGCCAGCAGCCCCGGGACAGTACCTCTCCAAGAGACCCAGTACTTC. Protein sequence: CASSPGTVPLQETQYF. The entire variable domain, with the rest obtained from reference TRBV7-3 and TRBJ2-5, is as follows: GAGVSQTPSNKVTEKGKYVELRCDPISGHTALYWYRQSLGQGPEFLIYFQGTGAADDSGLPNDRFFAVRPEGSVSTLKIQRTERGDSAVYLCASSPGTVPLQETQYFGPGTRLLVL.

The CDR3 DNA reads as TGTGCCAGCACAAAGGAGAGTTCAGTAGACGAGCAGTACTTC. This encodes CASTKESSVDEQYF. V usage is TRBV2 and J usage is TRBJ2-7; D gene unclear. With 7 bases removed from V and 5 bases from J, the gap between germline ends came to 18 bases. CDR1 and CDR2 (germline): SNHLY, FYNNEI. The CDR3 spans 14 residues.

This clone has more than one count but fewer than ten. At one end, the junction sequence differs from germline, possibly due to a read error. J is TRBJ2-7 and V is TRBV19; no clear D gene. CDR3 length: 11 amino acids. CDR1 and CDR2 (germline): LNHDA, SQIVND (reference sequence). CDR3 sequence: CASSIVTHPGF. The CDR3 nucleotides read TGTGCCAGTAGTATAGTAACGCACCCAGGCTTC.